This TCR beta chain was identified in a study of cytomegalovirus exposure and HLA in healthy donors. On the study more broadly: For the approximately 400 genotyped donors, roughly 81% fell within the Caucasian-associated ancestry cluster. Study-wide findings and caveats: Analyses of presence and absence presupposed an approximately uniform sequencing depth across donors. Clonal expansion, a later analysis showed, was greater in HLA-associated TCR beta chains than in equally common others. Researchers reported in a later analysis that a missense DCLRE1C variant was tied to TCR beta V- and J-gene trimming.

Note on this clone: What it binds is unknown.

The germline V gene has CDR1 MGHRA and CDR2 YSYEKL. The CDR3 runs 18 residues. The trim removed 4 bases at V and 1 base at J, leaving 6 bases unmatched. The PCR used 60 Vbeta and 13 Jbeta primers. Measured with immunoSEQ multiplex PCR; TCRdb has only the in-frame clones, and not every one. Of 200,000 or so clones in the sample, around 79% were seen once. Sequencing input: PBMCs. V gene TRBV4-1 combines with J gene TRBJ2-3; the match to TRBD2 covers 15 bases. The TCR comes from a girl under 10 years old in good health and CMV-seronegative. CDR3 coding DNA: TGCGCCAGCAGCCTTGGACTAGCGGGGGGGCGGGGCACAGATACGCAGTATTTT. Protein sequence: CASSLGLAGGRGTDTQYF.